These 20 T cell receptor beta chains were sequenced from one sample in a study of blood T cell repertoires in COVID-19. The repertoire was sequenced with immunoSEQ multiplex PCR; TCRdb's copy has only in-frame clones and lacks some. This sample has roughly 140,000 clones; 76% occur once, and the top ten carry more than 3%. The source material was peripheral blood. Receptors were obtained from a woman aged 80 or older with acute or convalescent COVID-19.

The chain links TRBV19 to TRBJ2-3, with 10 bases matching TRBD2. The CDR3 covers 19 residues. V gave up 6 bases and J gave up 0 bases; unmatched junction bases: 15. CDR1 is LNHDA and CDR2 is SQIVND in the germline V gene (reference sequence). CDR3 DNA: TGTGCCAGTAGCTCGATAAGCGGGGGGGCGGAAACTAGCACAGATACGCAGTATTTT. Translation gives CASSSISGGAETSTDTQYF.

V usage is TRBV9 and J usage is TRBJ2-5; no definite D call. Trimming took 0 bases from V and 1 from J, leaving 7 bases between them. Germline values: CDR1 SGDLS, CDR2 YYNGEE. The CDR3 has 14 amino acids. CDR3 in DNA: TGTGCCAGCAGCGTAGGCGTGGTCCAAGAGACCCAGTACTTC. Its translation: CASSVGVVQETQYF.

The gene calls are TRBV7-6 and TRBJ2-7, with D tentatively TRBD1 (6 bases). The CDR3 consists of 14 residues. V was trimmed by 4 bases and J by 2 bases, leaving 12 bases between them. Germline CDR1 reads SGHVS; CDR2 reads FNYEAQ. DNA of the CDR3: TGTGCCAGCAGCTACGGAGAGGGGGCCTACGAGCAGTACTTC. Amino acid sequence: CASSYGEGAYEQYF.

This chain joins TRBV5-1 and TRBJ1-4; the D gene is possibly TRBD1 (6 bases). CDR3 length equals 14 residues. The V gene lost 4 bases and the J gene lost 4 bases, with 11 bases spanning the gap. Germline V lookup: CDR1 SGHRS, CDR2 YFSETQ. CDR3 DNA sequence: TGCGCCAGCAGCGGGGGACAATTTAATGAAAAACTGTTTTTT. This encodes CASSGGQFNEKLFF.

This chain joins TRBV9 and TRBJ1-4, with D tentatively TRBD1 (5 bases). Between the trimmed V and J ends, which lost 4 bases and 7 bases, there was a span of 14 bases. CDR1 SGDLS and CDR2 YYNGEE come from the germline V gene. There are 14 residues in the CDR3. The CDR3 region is CASSPGDRFEKLFF. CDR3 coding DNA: TGTGCCAGCAGCCCAGGCGACAGATTTGAAAAACTGTTTTTT.

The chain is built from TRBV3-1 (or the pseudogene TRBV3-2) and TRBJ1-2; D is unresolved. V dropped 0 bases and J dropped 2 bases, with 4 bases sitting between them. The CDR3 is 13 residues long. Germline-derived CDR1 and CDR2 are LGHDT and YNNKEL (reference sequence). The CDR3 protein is CASSQERNYGYTF. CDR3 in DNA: TGTGCCAGCAGCCAAGAGAGAAACTATGGCTACACCTTC.

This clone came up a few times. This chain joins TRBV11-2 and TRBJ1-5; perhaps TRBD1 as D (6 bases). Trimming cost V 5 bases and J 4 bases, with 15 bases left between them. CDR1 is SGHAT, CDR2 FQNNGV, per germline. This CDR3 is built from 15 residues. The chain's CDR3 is CASSPGTHANQPQHF. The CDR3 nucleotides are TGTGCCAGCAGCCCCGGGACACATGCTAATCAGCCCCAGCATTTT.

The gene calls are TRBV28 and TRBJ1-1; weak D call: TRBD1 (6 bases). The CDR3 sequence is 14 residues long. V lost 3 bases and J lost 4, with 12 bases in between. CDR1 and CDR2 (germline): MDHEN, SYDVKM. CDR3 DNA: TGTGCCAGCAGTTTGTTCAGGGGTGTCACTGAAGCTTTCTTT. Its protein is CASSLFRGVTEAFF.

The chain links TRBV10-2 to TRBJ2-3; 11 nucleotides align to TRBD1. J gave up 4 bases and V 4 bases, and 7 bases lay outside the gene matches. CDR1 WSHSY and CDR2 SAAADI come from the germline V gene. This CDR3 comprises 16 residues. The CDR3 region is CASSARDRGYADTQYF. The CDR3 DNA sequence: TGCGCCAGCAGTGCCCGGGACAGGGGGTATGCAGATACGCAGTATTTT.

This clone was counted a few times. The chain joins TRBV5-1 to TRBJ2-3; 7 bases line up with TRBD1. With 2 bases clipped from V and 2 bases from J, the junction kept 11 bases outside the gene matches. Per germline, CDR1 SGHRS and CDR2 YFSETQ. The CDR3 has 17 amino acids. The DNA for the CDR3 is TGCGCCAGCAGCTTCAATAACCTAGGGGGCTACACAGATACGCAGTATTTT. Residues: CASSFNNLGGYTDTQYF.

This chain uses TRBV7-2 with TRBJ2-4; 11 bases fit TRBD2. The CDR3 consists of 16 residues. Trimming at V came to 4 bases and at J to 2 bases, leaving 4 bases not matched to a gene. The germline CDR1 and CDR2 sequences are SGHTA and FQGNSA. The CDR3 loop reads CASSSGLAVTKNIQYF. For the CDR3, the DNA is TGTGCCAGCAGCTCGGGACTAGCGGTGACCAAAAACATTCAGTACTTC.

CDR3 protein: CAIRTGDYEQYF. CDR3 DNA: TGTGCCATACGGACAGGGGACTACGAGCAGTACTTC. The chain couples TRBV6-5 to TRBJ2-7; 9 nucleotides match TRBD1. Germline assignment: CDR1 MNHEY and CDR2 SVGAGI. V trimming: 10 bases; J trimming: 3 bases; junction bases outside the gene matches: 4. CDR3 length equals 12 residues.

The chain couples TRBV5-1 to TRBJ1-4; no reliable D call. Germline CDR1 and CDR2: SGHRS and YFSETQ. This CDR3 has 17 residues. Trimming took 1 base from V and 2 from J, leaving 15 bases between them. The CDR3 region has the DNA TGCGCCAGCAGCTTGAGAGGTGTTGGCCGGACTAATGAAAAACTGTTTTTT. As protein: CASSLRGVGRTNEKLFF. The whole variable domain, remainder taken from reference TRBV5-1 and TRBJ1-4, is KAGVTQTPRYLIKTRGQQVTLSCSPISGHRSVSWYQQTPGQGLQFLFEYFSETQRNKGNFPGRFSGRQFSNSRSEMNVSTLELGDSALYLCASSLRGVGRTNEKLFFGSGTQLSVL.

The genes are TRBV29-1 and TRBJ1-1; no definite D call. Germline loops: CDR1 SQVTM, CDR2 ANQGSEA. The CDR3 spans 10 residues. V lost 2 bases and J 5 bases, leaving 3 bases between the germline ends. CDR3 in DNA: TGCAGCGTTGAACGTACTGAAGCTTTCTTT. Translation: CSVERTEAFF. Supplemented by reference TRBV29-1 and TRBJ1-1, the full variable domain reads SAVISQKPSRDICQRGTSLTIQCQVDSQVTMMFWYRQQPGQSLTLIATANQGSEATYESGFVIDKFPISRPNLTFSTLTVSNMSPEDSSIYLCSVERTEAFFGQGTRLTVV.

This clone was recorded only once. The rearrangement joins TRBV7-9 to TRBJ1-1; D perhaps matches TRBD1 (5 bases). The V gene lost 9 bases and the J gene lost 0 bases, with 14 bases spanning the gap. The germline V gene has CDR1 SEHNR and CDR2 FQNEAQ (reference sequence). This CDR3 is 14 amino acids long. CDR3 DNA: TGTGCCAGTCCCCCGGGGGGACTGAACACTGAAGCTTTCTTT. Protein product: CASPPGGLNTEAFF.

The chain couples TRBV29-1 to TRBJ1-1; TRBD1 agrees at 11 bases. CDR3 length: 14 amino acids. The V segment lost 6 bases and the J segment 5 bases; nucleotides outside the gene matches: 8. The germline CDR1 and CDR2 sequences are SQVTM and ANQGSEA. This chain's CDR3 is CSVAYGTGGTEAFF. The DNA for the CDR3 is TGCAGCGTCGCTTACGGGACAGGGGGGACTGAAGCTTTCTTT.

The CDR3 DNA follows: TGTGCCAGCAGCCCACGCGGGGGTTACACTGAAGCTTTCTTT. Its protein is CASSPRGGYTEAFF. This rearrangement joins TRBV6-5 to TRBJ1-1, with a possible D match to TRBD1 (5 bases). The V gene lost 6 bases and the J gene lost 3 bases, with 14 bases spanning the gap. The germline gives CDR1 MNHEY, CDR2 SVGAGI. The CDR3 sequence is 14 residues long.

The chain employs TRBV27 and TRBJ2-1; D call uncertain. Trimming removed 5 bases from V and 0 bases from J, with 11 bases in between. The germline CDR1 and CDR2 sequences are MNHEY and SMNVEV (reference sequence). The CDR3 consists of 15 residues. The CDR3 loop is CASSPLFSSYNEQFF. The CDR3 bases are TGTGCCAGCAGTCCCCTTTTTAGCTCCTACAATGAGCAGTTCTTC.

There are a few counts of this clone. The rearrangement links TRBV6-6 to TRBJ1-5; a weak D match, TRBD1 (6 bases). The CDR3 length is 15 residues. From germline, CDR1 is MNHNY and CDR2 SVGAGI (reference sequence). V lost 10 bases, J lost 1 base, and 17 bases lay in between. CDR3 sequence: CATRGGAGSNQPQHF. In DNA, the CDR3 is TGTGCCACAAGGGGGGGGGCAGGGAGCAATCAGCCCCAGCATTTT.

CDR3 sequence reads: CASSSPGHGIGSNEKLFF. CDR3 bases: TGTGCCAGTAGTTCTCCGGGACACGGAATCGGTTCAAATGAAAAACTGTTTTTT. V gene TRBV19 combines with J gene TRBJ1-4; weak D call: TRBD1 (6 bases). The CDR3 is 18 residues long. Between the trimmed V and J ends, which lost 5 bases and 5 bases, there was a span of 24 bases. The V gene's germline CDR1 is LNHDA and CDR2 SQIVND (reference sequence).